The 26 T cell receptor beta chains listed next were all sequenced from one sample in a study of blood T cell repertoires in COVID-19 (dated by TCRdb to 2019 to 2021). The library was produced with the immunoSEQ multiplex PCR assay. Imported from immuneACCESS, the table was reduced by TCRdb to in-frame sequences with V and J called. These copies leave out some clones; in studies compared against another copy, an unresolved V gene accounts for under half, and the cause of the remainder is not known. A total of some 250,000 clones appear in this sample, around 85% of them only once. Of the sample, approximately 7.2% falls within the top ten clones. The sequencing input was peripheral blood. These receptors came from a woman older than 75 with acute or convalescent COVID-19.

A few counts support this clone. The V and J genes are TRBV7-2 and TRBJ2-1, with 7 bases identical to TRBD2. This CDR3 has 13 amino acids. The germline CDR1 and CDR2 sequences are SGHTA and FQGNSA. V lost 5 bases, J lost 6 bases, and 4 bases stayed unmatched. This CDR3 reads CASSGRGSNEQFF. Written as DNA, the CDR3 is TGTGCCAGCAGCGGGCGGGGGAGCAATGAGCAGTTCTTC.

The CDR3 nucleotides read TGTGCCAGCAGCGTAGCCGGGAACGAAGTGAAGACCCAGTACTTC. Amino acids: CASSVAGNEVKTQYF. The chain carries TRBV9 and TRBJ2-5, with D maybe TRBD2 (5 bases). This CDR3 is 15 amino acids long. V lost 0 bases, J lost 6 bases, and 15 bases lay in between. Germline V gives CDR1 SGDLS, CDR2 YYNGEE.

The V and J genes are TRBV24-1 and TRBJ2-1; 13 positions match TRBD2. CDR3 length: 16 residues. V shed 5 bases, J shed 8 bases, and the junction held 8 bases outside the gene matches. Germline-derived CDR1 and CDR2 are KGHDR and SFDVKD. The CDR3 is CATSAGLAGVIYEQFF. The CDR3 nucleotides read TGTGCCACCAGTGCAGGACTAGCGGGAGTAATATATGAGCAGTTCTTC.

This chain connects TRBV3-1 (or the pseudogene TRBV3-2) to TRBJ1-2; 9 nucleotides match TRBD1. V trimming: 4 bases; J trimming: 2 bases; junction bases outside the gene matches: 2. Germline V gene lookup returns CDR1 LGHDT and CDR2 YNNKEL (reference sequence). This CDR3 is built from 14 residues. The CDR3 loop reads CASSRGQGNYGYTF. The DNA of the CDR3 is TGTGCCAGCAGCCGCGGACAGGGGAACTATGGCTACACCTTC.

The chain employs TRBV30 and TRBJ2-7, with D perhaps TRBD1 (7 bases). Germline values: CDR1 GTSNPN, CDR2 SVGIG (reference sequence). V lost 5 bases, J lost 5 bases, and 13 bases lay in between. The CDR3 sequence is 12 residues long. CDR3 sequence reads: CAWAGGLHEQYF. DNA for the CDR3: TGTGCCTGGGCAGGGGGGTTGCACGAGCAGTACTTC.

The V call is TRBV12-5, the J call TRBJ1-6, with D perhaps TRBD1 (6 bases). Trimming stripped 3 bases from V and 8 bases from J, with 8 bases between. Germline lookup yields CDR1 LGHNT and CDR2 FRNRAP. The CDR3 contains 13 residues. The CDR3 spells CASGLGQYSPLHF. CDR3 DNA: TGTGCTAGTGGTTTAGGACAGTATTCACCCCTCCACTTT.

V is TRBV5-4 and J is TRBJ2-7; a possible D gene is TRBD1 (5 bases). From germline, CDR1 is SGHNT and CDR2 YYREEE (reference sequence). The CDR3 is made up of 13 amino acids. V was clipped by 3 bases and J by 3 bases, with 10 bases between them. The CDR3 DNA reads as TGTGCCAGCAGCTCCCAGGGCCTCTACGAGCAGTACTTC. This codes for CASSSQGLYEQYF. Based on the CDR3 plus reference TRBV5-4 and TRBJ2-7, the full variable domain is ETGVTQSPTHLIKTRGQQVTLRCSSQSGHNTVSWYQQALGQGPQFIFQYYREEENGRGNFPPRFSGLQFPNYSSELNVNALELDDSALYLCASSSQGLYEQYFGPGTRLTVT.

V usage is TRBV4-2 and J usage is TRBJ2-5; a possible D gene is TRBD1 (5 bases). Germline loops: CDR1 LGHNA, CDR2 YNFKEQ. The CDR3 is 16 amino acids. Trimming removed 0 bases from V and 5 bases from J, with 16 bases in between. CDR3 sequence reads: CASSQEGQPGRETQYF. The CDR3 DNA follows: TGTGCCAGCAGCCAAGAGGGGCAGCCCGGGCGGGAGACCCAGTACTTC.

The CDR3 spells CASSTRLAGGPADTQYF. The DNA of the CDR3 is TGTGCCAGCAGCACCAGACTAGCGGGAGGGCCCGCAGATACGCAGTATTTT. The chain uses TRBV7-2 and TRBJ2-3; the match to TRBD2 covers 14 bases. Germline V CDR1 and CDR2: SGHTA, FQGNSA. The CDR3 sequence is 17 residues long. V gave up 5 bases and J gave up 4 bases; unmatched junction bases: 8.

This clone was recorded a few times. The chain combines TRBV7-9 with TRBJ2-2; 9 bases line up with TRBD1. CDR3 length: 15 residues. Germline values: CDR1 SEHNR, CDR2 FQNEAQ (reference sequence). The V and J ends lost 3 bases and 4 bases, in that order; junction bases with no gene match: 3. The CDR3: CASSFYRGRTGELFF. In DNA, the CDR3 is TGTGCCAGCAGCTTTTACAGGGGGCGCACCGGGGAGCTGTTTTTT.

There are a few counts of this clone. This chain joins TRBV19 and TRBJ1-3; no firm D call. Trimming removed 2 bases at V and 0 bases at J, with 8 bases between. This CDR3 is built from 15 residues. Germline values: CDR1 LNHDA, CDR2 SQIVND (reference sequence). In DNA form, the CDR3 reads TGTGCCAGTAGTATATTGGGCAGCTCTGGAAACACCATATATTTT. Translation: CASSILGSSGNTIYF.

The chain uses TRBV7-3 and TRBJ2-3; TRBD2 matches at 11 bases. Trimming took 5 bases from V and 4 from J; bases not matched to a gene: 2. This CDR3 spans 14 amino acids. The germline V gene encodes CDR1 SGHTA and CDR2 FQGTGA. In nucleotides, the CDR3 is TGTGCCAGCAGCCAGACTAGCGGGGCAGATACGCAGTATTTT. It encodes CASSQTSGADTQYF.

V is TRBV9 and J is TRBJ2-7; the match to TRBD1 covers 12 bases. The CDR3 is 16 amino acids. Trimming at V came to 9 bases and at J to 2 bases, leaving 12 bases not matched to a gene. Germline CDR1 and CDR2: SGDLS and YYNGEE. The CDR3, as DNA: TGTGCCACCAGTGTGGGGGGACAGGGGGCTACCTACGAGCAGTACTTC. Translation gives CATSVGGQGATYEQYF.

The chain couples TRBV5-1 to TRBJ2-7; D gene unclear. The CDR3 covers 16 residues. Between the trimmed V and J ends, which lost 0 bases and 6 bases, there was a span of 19 bases. Germline CDR1 reads SGHRS; CDR2 reads YFSETQ. CDR3 sequence: CASSLASRRPIREQYF. In DNA, the CDR3 is TGCGCCAGCAGCTTGGCCTCTAGGAGACCCATACGCGAGCAGTACTTC. Based on the CDR3 plus reference TRBV5-1 and TRBJ2-7, the full variable domain is KAGVTQTPRYLIKTRGQQVTLSCSPISGHRSVSWYQQTPGQGLQFLFEYFSETQRNKGNFPGRFSGRQFSNSRSEMNVSTLELGDSALYLCASSLASRRPIREQYFGPGTRLTVT.

The V call is TRBV3-1 (or the pseudogene TRBV3-2), the J call TRBJ2-3, with 14 bases that match TRBD2. The length of the CDR3 is 16 residues. After removal of 5 bases from V and 3 bases from J, the junction contained 4 bases not matched to a gene. Germline lookup yields CDR1 LGHDT and CDR2 YNNKEL (reference sequence). DNA for the CDR3: TGTGCCAGCAGCTCGGGACTAGCGGGGGCTACAGATACGCAGTATTTT. Translating it yields CASSSGLAGATDTQYF.

The chain employs TRBV7-8 and TRBJ1-5; D possibly corresponds to TRBD1 (6 bases). Trimming removed 1 base at V and 7 bases at J, with 11 bases between. This CDR3 has 14 residues. The germline gives CDR1 SGHVS, CDR2 FQNEAQ. The CDR3 DNA reads as TGTGCCAGCAGCTTAGATCGGACAGTGCAGCCCCAGCATTTT. Translated: CASSLDRTVQPQHF. Full variable domain (rest looked up from reference TRBV7-8 and TRBJ1-5): GAGVSQSPRYKVAKRGQDVALRCDPISGHVSLFWYQQALGQGPEFLTYFQNEAQLDKSGLPSDRFFAERPEGSVSTLKIQRTQQEDSAVYLCASSLDRTVQPQHFGDGTRLSIL.

This chain connects TRBV14 to TRBJ1-2, with D possibly TRBD1 on 6 matching bases. V was pared by 4 bases and J by 4 bases, with 19 bases between. The germline CDR1 and CDR2 sequences are SGHDN and FVKESK. The CDR3 is 16 amino acids. The CDR3 loop is CASSPQTGIGTYGYTF. CDR3 nucleotide sequence: TGTGCCAGCAGCCCACAAACAGGGATTGGTACCTATGGCTACACCTTC.

This clone was counted a few times. The V gene is TRBV6-1, the J gene TRBJ2-3; D gene uncertain. V was pared by 1 base and J by 0 bases, with 5 bases between. Germline V gene lookup returns CDR1 MNHNS and CDR2 SASEGT. This CDR3 has 14 amino acids. CDR3 sequence (DNA): TGTGCCAGCAGTGAAGTTAGCAGCACAGATACGCAGTATTTT. The encoded protein is CASSEVSSTDTQYF.

The CDR3: CATSDWDRAYNEQFF. The CDR3 region has the DNA TGTGCCACCAGTGATTGGGACAGGGCTTACAATGAGCAGTTCTTC. The genes are TRBV24-1 and TRBJ2-1, with TRBD1 identical over 9 bases. Germline V gene lookup returns CDR1 KGHDR and CDR2 SFDVKD. V shed 2 bases, J shed 4 bases, and the junction held 2 bases outside the gene matches. The CDR3 is made up of 15 amino acids.

The chain joins TRBV2 to TRBJ2-5, with D possibly TRBD2 on 5 matching bases. Germline CDR1 reads SNHLY; CDR2 reads FYNNEI. The CDR3 consists of 16 residues. Trimming removed 7 bases at V and 4 bases at J, with 22 bases between. For the CDR3, the DNA is TGTGCCAGCAACTGGCAGGCCCGTCTTCGGGGAGAGACCCAGTACTTC. This encodes CASNWQARLRGETQYF.

The genes are TRBV5-4 and TRBJ2-3; possibly TRBD1 for D (5 bases). Trimming shortened V by 3 bases and J by 3 bases, and 8 bases separated the two germline ends. The CDR3 length is 13 residues. Germline-derived CDR1 and CDR2 are SGHNT and YYREEE (reference sequence). Here the CDR3 reads CASSSAGTDTQYF. CDR3 sequence (DNA): TGTGCCAGCAGCTCCGCAGGGACAGATACGCAGTATTTT.

The V and J genes are TRBV19 and TRBJ1-2, with D possibly being TRBD1 (6 bases). Germline lookup yields CDR1 LNHDA and CDR2 SQIVND (reference sequence). The V and J ends lost 3 bases and 2 bases respectively, with 13 bases between them. The CDR3 totals 15 residues. The chain's CDR3 is CASSIVGHRNYGYTF. In nucleotides, the CDR3 is TGTGCCAGTAGTATCGTGGGACACCGAAACTATGGCTACACCTTC.

V is TRBV4-1 and J is TRBJ2-3; perhaps TRBD2 as D (6 bases). The CDR3 has 18 amino acids. CDR1 and CDR2 from the germline V gene are MGHRA and YSYEKL. The germline V and J ends were trimmed by 1 base and 3 bases, with 20 bases remaining between them. CDR3 sequence (DNA): TGCGCCAGCAGCCAAGTATCGGGAGTATATGTCGTTACAGATACGCAGTATTTT. As protein: CASSQVSGVYVVTDTQYF.

The chain recombines TRBV3-1 (or the pseudogene TRBV3-2) with TRBJ1-2, with 9 bases fitting TRBD1. Trimming removed 6 bases from V and 7 bases from J; junction bases left unmatched: 9. Looked up from germline, CDR1 is LGHDT and CDR2 is YNNKEL (reference sequence). This CDR3 has 14 residues. Here the CDR3 DNA reads TGTGCCAGCAGACAGACAGGGGGAGTAGGTGGCTACACCTTC. This translates into CASRQTGGVGGYTF.

The gene calls are TRBV5-8 and TRBJ2-7; 7 positions agree with TRBD2. This CDR3 is built from 15 residues. Germline V gene data show CDR1 as SGHTS and CDR2 as YDEGEE. The J segment lost 4 bases and the V segment lost 4 bases, leaving 11 bases of the junction unmatched. The CDR3: CASSPGPAGFYEQYF. The CDR3 nucleotides read TGTGCCAGCAGCCCCGGGCCAGCGGGGTTTTACGAGCAGTACTTC.

The rearrangement links TRBV5-4 to TRBJ2-2; TRBD1 matches at 11 bases. V lost 7 bases and J lost 4; bases outside the gene matches: 12. The CDR3 sequence is 17 residues long. Germline V CDR1 and CDR2: SGHNT, YYREEE (reference sequence). CDR3 bases: TGTGCCAGCGCCCTGAGGACAGGGGGCGCCGGCACCGGGGAGCTGTTTTTT. The encoded protein is CASALRTGGAGTGELFF.